Following are 18 T cell receptor beta chains from one sample sequenced in a study of breast tumors, draining lymph nodes, adjacent tissues. The lymph nodes were axillary draining lymph nodes from breast cancer patients. MiXCR, applied by TCRdb to the multiplex PCR reads, yields one record per CDR3 protein. Counted here are approximately 210,000 distinct CDR3 sequences, about 34% occurring once; the ten biggest clones make up more than 1.3%. The sequenced sample consisted of axillary lymph node tissue. These receptors were collected from a female donor with breast cancer. Some clones in this sample may be carry-over from other donors' samples.

This chain links TRBV6-5 with TRBJ2-7, with 11 bases matching TRBD2. Per germline, CDR1 MNHEY and CDR2 SVGAGI. The CDR3 totals 16 residues. V dropped 5 bases and J dropped 1; count of bases not matched to a gene: 7. The CDR3 region is CASSQRSGRASYEQYF. In DNA form, the CDR3 reads TGTGCCAGCAGTCAGCGTAGCGGGAGGGCGTCCTACGAGCAGTACTTC.

As regards this clonotype: The junction departs from germline at one end; a sequencing error may be responsible. This chain links TRBV5-1 with TRBJ2-7; D call uncertain. Germline V CDR1 and CDR2: SGHRS, YFSETQ. The CDR3 loop spans 12 amino acids. The CDR3 spells CASSSSGNEQYF. In nucleotides, the CDR3 is TGTGCCAGCAGCTCCTCAGGAAACGAGCAGTACTTC.

The chain uses TRBV11-2 and TRBJ2-1; 8 positions agree with TRBD2. Trimming at V came to 11 bases and at J to 7 bases, leaving 19 bases not matched to a gene. In germline, CDR1 is SGHAT, CDR2 FQNNGV. This CDR3 has 16 amino acids. This CDR3 reads CAGNPLGSGVGNEQFF. CDR3 in DNA: TGTGCCGGCAACCCATTGGGTAGCGGGGTCGGGAATGAGCAGTTCTTC.

The CDR3 here is CASSFFRPVKTQYF. The CDR3, as DNA: TGTGCCAGCAGTTTTTTTCGGCCTGTTAAGACCCAGTACTTC. The chain recombines TRBV28 with TRBJ2-5; no firm D call. The ends were cut back, 3 bases at V and 6 bases at J, with 14 bases in the middle. CDR3 size: 14 residues. From germline, CDR1 is MDHEN and CDR2 SYDVKM. The variable domain in full, with the rest retrieved from reference TRBV28 and TRBJ2-5, is DVKVTQSSRYLVKRTGEKVFLECVQDMDHENMFWYRQDPGLGLRLIYFSYDVKMKEKGDIPEGYSVSREKKERFSLILESASTNQTSMYLCASSFFRPVKTQYFGPGTRLLVL.

This clonotype has a count of ten or more. The rearrangement uses TRBV7-9 and TRBJ1-6, with D maybe TRBD1 (5 bases). The CDR3 contains 14 residues. Trimming stripped 8 bases from V and 8 bases from J, with 16 bases between. Germline CDR1 is SEHNR and CDR2 is FQNEAQ (reference sequence). This CDR3 is CASVGGAPDSPLHF. The CDR3 nucleotides read TGTGCCAGCGTAGGTGGGGCACCCGATTCACCCCTCCACTTT.

This clonotype was found many times. The CDR3 DNA sequence: TGTGCCACCAGCAGAGTTACAACCGGGGAGCTGTTTTTT. It is translated as CATSRVTTGELFF. This chain connects TRBV15 to TRBJ2-2; D is unresolved. Germline V gives CDR1 LNHNV, CDR2 YYDKDF (reference sequence). The CDR3 is made up of 13 amino acids. With 1 base removed from V and 5 bases from J, the gap between germline ends came to 5 bases.

The J gene is TRBJ2-2, the V gene TRBV7-3; 7 bases are shared with TRBD2. Trimming removed 3 bases from V and 7 bases from J; junction bases left unmatched: 5. This CDR3 contains 14 residues. The germline V gene encodes CDR1 SGHTA and CDR2 FQGTGA. CDR3 nucleotides: TGTGCCAGCAGCTTCGGCGGGAGCCTCGGGGAGCTGTTTTTT. It encodes CASSFGGSLGELFF.

The rearrangement uses TRBV11-2 and TRBJ2-6, with D perhaps matching TRBD2 (6 bases). Deletions cut 6 bases from V and 1 base from J, with 16 bases between. CDR3 size: 17 residues. The germline V gene has CDR1 SGHAT and CDR2 FQNNGV. The CDR3 nucleotides are TGTGCCAGCAGGAATGGCGGGGCGGATTCTGGGGCCAACGTCCTGACTTTC. Its protein is CASRNGGADSGANVLTF. Variable domain in full (rest from reference TRBV11-2 and TRBJ2-6): EAGVAQSPRYKIIEKRQSVAFWCNPISGHATLYWYQQILGQGPKLLIQFQNNGVVDDSQLPKDRFSAERLKGVDSTLKIQPAKLEDSAVYLCASRNGGADSGANVLTFGAGSRLTVL.

This chain uses TRBV7-3 with TRBJ2-5; D gene ambiguous. V dropped 8 bases and J dropped 2 bases, with 12 bases sitting between them. CDR1 SGHTA and CDR2 FQGTGA come from the germline V gene. This CDR3 is built from 13 residues. For the CDR3, the DNA is TGTGCCAGCGTTGAGGTTCAGCAAGAGACCCAGTACTTC. The encoded protein is CASVEVQQETQYF.

This clonotype was seen ten or more times. This rearrangement joins TRBV9 to TRBJ1-4, with TRBD1 identical over 7 bases. With V trimmed by 4 bases and J by 4 bases, 4 bases remained unmatched. The germline CDR1 and CDR2 sequences are SGDLS and YYNGEE. The CDR3 is 14 residues long. For the CDR3, the DNA is TGTGCCAGCAGCCAAGGGACAGTTAATGAAAAACTGTTTTTT. Translating it yields CASSQGTVNEKLFF.

As concerns this clonotype: The junction departs from the called germline gene at one end, perhaps through a read error. This chain uses TRBV9 with TRBJ1-4, with a tentative D call TRBD1 (6 bases). This CDR3 is built from 14 residues. CDR1 and CDR2 (germline): SGDLS, YYNGEE. The CDR3 DNA follows: TGTGCCAGCAGCGTAGAGGGGGTGGATGAGAAACTGTTTTTT. It is translated as CASSVEGVDEKLFF.

In this sample, this clonotype turned up once. The germline gene is not matched at one end of the junction; a read error may be the cause. This rearrangement joins TRBV19 to TRBJ2-1; maybe TRBD1 (5 bases). CDR3 length equals 15 residues. Germline V CDR1 and CDR2: LNHDA, SQIVND (reference sequence). The CDR3: CAGSALGLSYNEQFF. CDR3 bases: TGTGCCGGTAGTGCTCTGGGGCTTTCTTACAATGAGCAGTTCTTC.

At least ten counts were recorded for this clonotype. This rearrangement joins TRBV7-2 to TRBJ2-7; either TRBD1 or TRBD2 may fit D (5 bases each). Germline lookup yields CDR1 SGHTA and CDR2 FQGNSA. This CDR3 is built from 14 residues. Trimming pared 1 base from V and 4 bases from J, leaving 11 bases between. CDR3 sequence (DNA): TGTGCCAGCAGCTTAGAGAGGGGAAGGTACGAGCAGTACTTC. It translates to CASSLERGRYEQYF.

This clonotype was seen ten or more times. The chain has TRBV12-5 and TRBJ2-5; 14 nucleotides align to TRBD2. The CDR3 contains 15 residues. Germline CDR1 and CDR2: LGHNT and FRNRAP. Trimming at V came to 6 bases and at J to 4 bases, leaving 4 bases not matched to a gene. In nucleotides, the CDR3 is TGTGCTAGTGGCCCCGGGACTAGCGGGAGAGAGACCCAGTACTTC. This translates into CASGPGTSGRETQYF.

There are many counts of this clonotype. In nucleotides, the CDR3 is TGTGCCACCAGCAGAGTTACATTACCAGAGACCCAGTACTTC. It translates to CATSRVTLPETQYF. The chain joins TRBV15 to TRBJ2-5; D gene ambiguous. CDR3 length: 14 residues. Per the germline V gene, CDR1 is LNHNV and CDR2 is YYDKDF (reference sequence). The ends were cut back, 1 base at V and 4 bases at J, with 10 bases in the middle.

This clonotype was seen many times. J is TRBJ2-3 and V is TRBV15; 8 positions agree with TRBD2. Germline values: CDR1 LNHNV, CDR2 YYDKDF (reference sequence). V gave up 1 base and J gave up 3 bases; unmatched junction bases: 9. This CDR3 region has 17 residues. Here the CDR3 DNA reads TGTGCCACCAGCAGAGGACTTGCGGGAGGTGTAACAGATACGCAGTATTTT. It codes for CATSRGLAGGVTDTQYF.

The chain combines TRBV6-1 with TRBJ2-1; 12 bases are shared with TRBD2. CDR1 and CDR2 (germline): MNHNS, SASEGT. Trimming removed 5 bases from V and 4 bases from J; junction bases left unmatched: 6. The CDR3 length is 16 residues. The DNA of the CDR3 is TGTGCCAGCAGTCCTAGCGGGAGGGCCAATTACAATGAGCAGTTCTTC. Its translation is CASSPSGRANYNEQFF.

This clonotype was found many times. The chain couples TRBV5-8 to TRBJ2-3; D gene ambiguous. CDR3 size: 14 residues. Germline V CDR1 and CDR2: SGHTS, YDEGEE. The V gene lost 0 bases and the J gene lost 3 bases, with 8 bases spanning the gap. CDR3 residues: CASSLGSRTDTQYF. CDR3 nucleotides: TGTGCCAGCAGCTTGGGGTCTAGGACAGATACGCAGTATTTT.